Below, one TCR beta chain is given with its context. What antigen it recognizes has not been identified. There are no base qualities to consult, and no much larger clone falls within one base. The immunoSEQ Assay, a bias-controlled multiplex PCR, was used to amplify TCRbeta CDR3 regions from genomic DNA. For the original study's pipeline: Within the assay, amplification of reference gene primers was used to estimate how many nucleated cells each sample contained. To quantify the absolute abundance of each unique TCRbeta CDR3 rearrangement, sequence reads were collapsed and filtered. For each sample, productive Simpson clonality was calculated as the square root of Simpson's diversity index across productive rearrangements. The immuneACCESS repertoire file appears here via TCRdb, limited to in-frame rearrangements. These files lack a portion of the clones; in checked studies, under half of the deficit traces to unresolved V genes, and the cause of the others is not known. V and J calls and clone size are given by that table; D and trimming were obtained from the DNA. Recorded for this sample are around 140,000 clones; roughly nine tenths of them occurred a single time. The ten largest clonotypes hold approximately 3.8% of the sample.

In the prospective study, participants were about 18 to 95 years old, resided in approximately 22 geographic areas of the United States, and were enrolled through a virtual design. To assign participants to cohorts, the prospective study relied on clinical history that participants themselves reported in a screening survey and a study questionnaire. A participant counted as exposed if, within 2 weeks of entering the study, that participant had been in contact with someone who had a PCR-confirmed or clinician-diagnosed COVID-19 case. In the prospective study, whole blood, serum and a nasopharyngeal or oropharyngeal swab were collected from each participant by mobile phlebotomists. Additional blood draws and questionnaires over a 2-month period could optionally be provided by prospective study participants. Blood samples from the prospective study were shipped frozen or at room temperature prior to DNA extraction.

There are 13 amino acids in the CDR3, from cysteine to phenylalanine inclusive. Left in the record is the CDR3 DNA by itself, 39 bases read in frame from the first base. The junction shows trimming of 5 bases on V and 0 bases on J, and the gene matches do not reach 1 base of it. The CDR1 and CDR2 encoded by the germline V gene are SQVTM and ANQGSEA. The data were taken from a study of blood T cell repertoires in COVID-19 (dated by TCRdb to about 2020). Regarding the research as a whole: Samples covering the acute and convalescent phases of COVID-19 were provided by collaborators in the United States, Italy and Spain. Subjects who had been exposed to COVID-19, were actively infected with it, or had recovered from it provided the deeply sampled blood TCRbeta repertoires that made up the dataset. The samples were drawn from two sources: the first 160 participants of the ongoing ImmuneRACE study, and about 1,300 subjects contributed by 6 global collaborators. The repertoires were released in a freely available public database intended as a resource for research on the immune response to SARS-CoV-2. HLA class I and class II types, where available, came from metadata supplied by the sample provider rather than from assay-based typing. The material from the prospective study consisted of cDNA or gDNA derived from T cells, B-cell-depleted T cells, or PBMCs. The sample metadata nearly always contained a de-identified subject ID, COVID-19 status, age in years and sex.

Beyond this particular receptor, the publication reports: Clinical and demographic metadata were provided uncurated, with the amount varying by source and participant.

Recombination connected TRBV29-1 to TRBJ2-7, with 10 central nucleotides matching TRBD2. The receptor comes from a middle-aged woman who had been exposed to COVID-19. The sample consisted of PBMCs or T cells enriched from blood (not recorded which). The CDR3 here reads CSVTSGNSYEQYF. The DNA sequence is given as TGCAGCGTTACTAGCGGGAACTCCTACGAGCAGTACTTC.